The T cell receptor (beta chain) under discussion was sequenced for a study of blood T cell repertoires in COVID-19. Study details: The origin of the acute and convalescent COVID-19 samples was the United States, Italy and Spain. Sources were T cells, B-cell-depleted T cells, or PBMCs; the material itself was cDNA or gDNA.

CDR3 length equals 16 residues. Germline assignment: CDR1 SGHVS and CDR2 FNYEAQ. J was trimmed by 2 bases and V by 1 base; bases with no gene match: 4. Under the authors' procedure: Amplifying reference gene primers gave estimates of nucleated cell counts. Assay: immunoSEQ multiplex PCR; the TCRdb copy retains only in-frame clones and omits some. From that table come the V and J calls and clone size; the DNA was used to work out D and trimming. This sample has about 230,000 clones, with 83% found just once. This clone was detected only a few times. Sequencing was performed on peripheral blood. The origin of this receptor is a woman aged 45 to 65 with acute or convalescent COVID-19. This sequence joins TRBV7-6 and TRBJ2-3; 9 bases are a match to TRBD1. CDR3 residues: CASSLGLQGATDTQYF. The CDR3, as DNA: TGTGCCAGCAGCTTAGGGTTACAGGGGGCCACAGATACGCAGTATTTT.